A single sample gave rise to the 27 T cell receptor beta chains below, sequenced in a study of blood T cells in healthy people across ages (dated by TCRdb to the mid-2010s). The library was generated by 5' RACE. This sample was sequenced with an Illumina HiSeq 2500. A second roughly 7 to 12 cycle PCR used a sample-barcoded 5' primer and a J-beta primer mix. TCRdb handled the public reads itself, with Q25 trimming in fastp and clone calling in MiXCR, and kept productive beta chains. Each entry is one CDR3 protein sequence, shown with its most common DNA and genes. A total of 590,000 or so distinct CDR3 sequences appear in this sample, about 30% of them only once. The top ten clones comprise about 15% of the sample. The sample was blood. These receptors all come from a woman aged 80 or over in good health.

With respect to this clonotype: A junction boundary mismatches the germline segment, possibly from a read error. The CDR3 DNA reads as TGTGCTAGTGGTTTGGGACGGGATCCTAACACTGAGGCTTTCTTT. It specifies CASGLGRDPNTEAFF. This chain uses TRBV12-5 with TRBJ1-1; D unclear. The CDR3 contains 15 residues. The germline V gene has CDR1 LGHNT and CDR2 FRNRAP.

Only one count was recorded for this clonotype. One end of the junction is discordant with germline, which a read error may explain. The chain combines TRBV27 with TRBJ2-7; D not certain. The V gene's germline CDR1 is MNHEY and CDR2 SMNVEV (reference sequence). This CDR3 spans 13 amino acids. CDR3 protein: CASSFRGSYKQYF. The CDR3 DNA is TGTGCCAGCAGTTTCCGCGGTTCCTACAAGCAGTACTTC.

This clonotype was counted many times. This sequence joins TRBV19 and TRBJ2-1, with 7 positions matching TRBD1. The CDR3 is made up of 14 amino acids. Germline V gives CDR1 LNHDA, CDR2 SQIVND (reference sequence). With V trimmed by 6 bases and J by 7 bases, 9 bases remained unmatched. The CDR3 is CASSPRQGTNEQFF. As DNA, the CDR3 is TGTGCCAGTAGCCCTAGACAGGGTACGAATGAGCAGTTCTTC.

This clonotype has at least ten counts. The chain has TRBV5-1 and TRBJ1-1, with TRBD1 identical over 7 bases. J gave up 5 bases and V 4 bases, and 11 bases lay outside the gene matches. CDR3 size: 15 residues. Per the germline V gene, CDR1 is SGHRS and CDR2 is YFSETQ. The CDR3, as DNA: TGCGCCAGCAGCAGATCGACAGGGAGGGCTACTGAAGCTTTCTTT. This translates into CASSRSTGRATEAFF.

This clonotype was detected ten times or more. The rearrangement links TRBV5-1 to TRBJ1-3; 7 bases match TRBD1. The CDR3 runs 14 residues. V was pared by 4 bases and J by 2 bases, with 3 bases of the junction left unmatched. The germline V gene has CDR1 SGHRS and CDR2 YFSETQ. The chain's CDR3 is CASSLGTAGNTIYF. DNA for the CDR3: TGCGCCAGCAGCCTCGGGACAGCTGGAAACACCATATATTTT.

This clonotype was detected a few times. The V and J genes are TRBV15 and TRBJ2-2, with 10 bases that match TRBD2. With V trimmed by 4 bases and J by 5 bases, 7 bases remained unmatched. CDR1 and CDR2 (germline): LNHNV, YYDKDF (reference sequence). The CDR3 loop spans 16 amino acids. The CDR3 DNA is TGTGCCACCAGCACCAACTTAGCGGGAGGTACCGGGGAGCTGTTTTTT. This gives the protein CATSTNLAGGTGELFF.

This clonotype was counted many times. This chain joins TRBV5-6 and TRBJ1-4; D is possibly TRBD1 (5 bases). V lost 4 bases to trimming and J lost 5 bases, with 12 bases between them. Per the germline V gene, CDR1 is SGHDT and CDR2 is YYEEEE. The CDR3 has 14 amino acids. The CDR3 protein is CASSPDNTNEKLFF. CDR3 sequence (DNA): TGTGCCAGCAGCCCGGACAACACCAATGAAAAACTGTTTTTT.

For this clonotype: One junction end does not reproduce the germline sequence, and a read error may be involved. The CDR3 spells CASTFTPGLVAF. The CDR3 DNA follows: TGTGCCAGCACCTTCACTCCGGGCTTAGTTGCCTTC. The genes are TRBV12-3 or TRBV12-4 and TRBJ1-2, with no clear D. The CDR3 has 12 amino acids.

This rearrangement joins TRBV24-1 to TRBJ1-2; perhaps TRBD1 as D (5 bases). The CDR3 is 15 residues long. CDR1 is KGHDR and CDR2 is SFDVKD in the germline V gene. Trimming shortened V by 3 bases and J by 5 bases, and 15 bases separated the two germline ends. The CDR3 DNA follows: TGTGCCACCAGTGATCCACAACTGGGGACGTATGGCTACACCTTC. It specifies CATSDPQLGTYGYTF.

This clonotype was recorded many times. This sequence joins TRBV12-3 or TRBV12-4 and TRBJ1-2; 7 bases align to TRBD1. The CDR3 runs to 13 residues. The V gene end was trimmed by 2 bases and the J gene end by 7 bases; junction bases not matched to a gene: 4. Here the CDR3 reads CASSLKQGLGYTF. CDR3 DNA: TGTGCCAGCAGTTTAAAACAGGGGCTTGGCTACACCTTC.

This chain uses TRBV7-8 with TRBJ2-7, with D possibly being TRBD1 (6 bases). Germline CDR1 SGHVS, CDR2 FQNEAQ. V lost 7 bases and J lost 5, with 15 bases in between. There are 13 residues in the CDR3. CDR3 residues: CASTFWGRDEQYF. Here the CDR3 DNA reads TGTGCCAGCACCTTCTGGGGGCGGGACGAGCAGTACTTC.

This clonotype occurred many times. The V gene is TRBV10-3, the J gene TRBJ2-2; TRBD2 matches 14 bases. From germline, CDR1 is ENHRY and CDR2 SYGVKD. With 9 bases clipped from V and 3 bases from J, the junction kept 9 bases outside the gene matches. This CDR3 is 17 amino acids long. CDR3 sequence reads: CAIAGTSGGQHTGELFF. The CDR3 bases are TGTGCCATAGCCGGGACTAGCGGGGGCCAACACACCGGGGAGCTGTTTTTT.

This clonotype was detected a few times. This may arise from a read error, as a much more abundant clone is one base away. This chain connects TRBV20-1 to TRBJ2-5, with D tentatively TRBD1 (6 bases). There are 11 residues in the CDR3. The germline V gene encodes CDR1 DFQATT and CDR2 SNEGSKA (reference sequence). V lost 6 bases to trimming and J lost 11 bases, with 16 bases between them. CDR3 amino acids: CSALDTGWQYF. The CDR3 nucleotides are TGCAGTGCCTTAGACACAGGGTGGCAGTACTTC.

CDR3 in amino acids: CASSGRGGLANEQFF. CDR3 DNA: TGTGCCAGCAGCGGCCGGGGGGGGCTAGCTAATGAGCAGTTCTTC. This chain connects TRBV6-1 to TRBJ2-1, with 8 bases fitting TRBD2. The V and J ends lost 6 bases and 7 bases, in that order; junction bases with no gene match: 11. The germline CDR1 and CDR2 sequences are MNHNS and SASEGT. There are 15 residues in the CDR3.

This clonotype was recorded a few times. The CDR3 spells CASSRQGGQPQHF. The CDR3 region has the DNA TGTGCCAGCAGTCGACAGGGTGGACAGCCCCAGCATTTT. The gene calls are TRBV7-9 and TRBJ1-5; 7 nucleotides match TRBD1. This CDR3 is 13 amino acids long. Germline values: CDR1 SEHNR, CDR2 FQNEAQ (reference sequence). V shed 6 bases, J shed 7 bases, and the junction held 6 bases outside the gene matches.

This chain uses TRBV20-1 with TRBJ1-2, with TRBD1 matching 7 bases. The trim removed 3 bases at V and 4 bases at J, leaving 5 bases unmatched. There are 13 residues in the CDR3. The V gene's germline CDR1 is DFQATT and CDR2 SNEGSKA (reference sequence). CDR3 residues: CSASGRGGYGYTF. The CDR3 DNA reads TGCAGTGCTAGTGGCAGGGGGGGCTATGGCTACACCTTC.

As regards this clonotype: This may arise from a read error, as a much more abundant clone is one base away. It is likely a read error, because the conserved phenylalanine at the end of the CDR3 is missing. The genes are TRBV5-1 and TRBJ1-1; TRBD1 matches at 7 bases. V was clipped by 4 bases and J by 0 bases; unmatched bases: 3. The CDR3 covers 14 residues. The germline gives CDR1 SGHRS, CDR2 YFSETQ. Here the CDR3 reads CASSPDRLNTEAFC. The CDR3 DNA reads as TGCGCCAGCAGCCCGGACAGGTTGAACACTGAAGCTTTCTGT.

In DNA form, the CDR3 reads TGTGCCAGCTCACCAACAGAGACAGGGTCCTACGAGCAGTACTTC. It is translated as CASSPTETGSYEQYF. This chain links TRBV18 with TRBJ2-4; TRBD1 matches 7 bases. The end of the DNA aligns better with TRBJ2-7, so the J call may be wrong. Germline V gene lookup returns CDR1 KGHSH and CDR2 LQKENI. The CDR3 spans 15 residues.

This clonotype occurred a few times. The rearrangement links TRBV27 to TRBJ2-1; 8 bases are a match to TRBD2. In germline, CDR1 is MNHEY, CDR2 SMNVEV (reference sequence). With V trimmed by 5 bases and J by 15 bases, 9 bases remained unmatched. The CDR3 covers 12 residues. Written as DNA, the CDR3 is TGTGCCAGCAGTGGAGCGGGGGCAGGAGGGTTCTTC. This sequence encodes CASSGAGAGGFF.

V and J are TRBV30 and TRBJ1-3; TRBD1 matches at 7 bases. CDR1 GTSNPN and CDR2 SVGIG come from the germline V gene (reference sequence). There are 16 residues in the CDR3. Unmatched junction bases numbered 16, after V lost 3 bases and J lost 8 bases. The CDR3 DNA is TGTGCCTGGAGCAGCGGAGGGGGCGGTACCTCGGACACCATATATTTT. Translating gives CAWSSGGGGTSDTIYF. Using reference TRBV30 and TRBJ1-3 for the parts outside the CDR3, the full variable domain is SQTIHQWPATLVQPVGSPLSLECTVEGTSNPNLYWYRQAAGRGLQLLFYSVGIGQISSEVPQNLSASRPQDRQFILSSKKLLLSDSGFYLCAWSSGGGGTSDTIYFGEGSWLTVV.

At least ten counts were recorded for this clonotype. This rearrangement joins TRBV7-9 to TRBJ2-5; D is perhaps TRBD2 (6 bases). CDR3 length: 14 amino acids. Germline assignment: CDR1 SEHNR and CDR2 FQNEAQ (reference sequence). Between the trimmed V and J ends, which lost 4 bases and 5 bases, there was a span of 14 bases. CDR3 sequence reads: CASSWRAGLETQYF. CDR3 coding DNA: TGTGCCAGCAGCTGGAGGGCCGGCCTGGAGACCCAGTACTTC.

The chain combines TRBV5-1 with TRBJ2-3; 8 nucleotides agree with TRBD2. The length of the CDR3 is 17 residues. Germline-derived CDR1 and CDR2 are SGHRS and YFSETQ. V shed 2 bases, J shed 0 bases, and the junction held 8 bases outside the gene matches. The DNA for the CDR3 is TGCGCCAGCAGCTTTTGGGCTGGCGGGAGGAGCACAGATACGCAGTATTTT. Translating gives CASSFWAGGRSTDTQYF.

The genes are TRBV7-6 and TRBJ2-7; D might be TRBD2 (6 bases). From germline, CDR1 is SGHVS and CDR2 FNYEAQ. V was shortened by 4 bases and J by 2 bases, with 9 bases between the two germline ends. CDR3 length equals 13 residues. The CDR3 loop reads CASSSTSTYEQYF. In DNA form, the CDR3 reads TGTGCCAGCAGCTCGACTAGTACCTACGAGCAGTACTTC.

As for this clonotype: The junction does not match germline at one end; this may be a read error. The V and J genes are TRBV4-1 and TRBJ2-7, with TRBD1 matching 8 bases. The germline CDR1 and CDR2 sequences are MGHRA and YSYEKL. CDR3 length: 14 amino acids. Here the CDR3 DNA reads TGCGCCAGCAGTCAAGATGACAGGGGTCTGGAGCAGTACTTC. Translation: CASSQDDRGLEQYF.

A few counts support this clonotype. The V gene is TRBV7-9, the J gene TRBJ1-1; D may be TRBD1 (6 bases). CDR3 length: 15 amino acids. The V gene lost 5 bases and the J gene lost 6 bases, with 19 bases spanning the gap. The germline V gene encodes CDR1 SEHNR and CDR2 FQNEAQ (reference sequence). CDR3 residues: CASSPGAASVSEAFF. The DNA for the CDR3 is TGTGCCAGCAGCCCAGGGGCAGCTTCAGTCTCTGAAGCTTTCTTT.

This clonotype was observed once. CDR3 amino acids: CASSENRGENTEAFF. Here the CDR3 DNA reads TGTGCCAGCAGTGAGAATCGGGGGGAGAACACTGAAGCTTTCTTT. The chain uses TRBV6-1 and TRBJ1-1; TRBD1 might be the D (5 bases). This CDR3 contains 15 residues. V shed 3 bases and J shed 1 base, with 12 bases lying between them. From germline, CDR1 is MNHNS and CDR2 SASEGT.

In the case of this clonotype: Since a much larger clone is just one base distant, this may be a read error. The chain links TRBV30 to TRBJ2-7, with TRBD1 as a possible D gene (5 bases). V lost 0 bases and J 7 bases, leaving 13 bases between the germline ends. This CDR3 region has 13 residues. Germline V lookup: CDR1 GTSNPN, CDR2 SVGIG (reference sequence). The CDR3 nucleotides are TGTGCCTGGAGTGTACGTATGGACAATGAGCAGTACTTC. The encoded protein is CAWSVRMDNEQYF.